This T cell receptor (beta chain) was found in a study of T cell responses to AZD1222 COVID-19 vaccine. Broader study findings: Clonal diversity was possibly underestimated, and the donors were mostly white British, with more females. Spike-spanning, vaccine-associated CD4 TCRs were dominant at 160-218 and 743-854.

Researchers grouped second doses given at about 4 or about 12 weeks into one pool. Concerning this clone itself: Antigen specificity is unknown.

CDR3 length equals 13 residues. Per germline, CDR1 MNHEY and CDR2 SVGAGI. V gave up 8 bases and J gave up 4 bases; unmatched junction bases: 5. Here immunoSEQ multiplex PCR was the method, and the copy in TCRdb shows in-frame clones only, minus some. The sample holds about 140,000 clones, 90% to 95% seen once. This TCR was sampled from an adult who received the AZD1222 COVID-19 vaccine. Sample: peripheral blood, taken 28 days after the second AZD1222 dose. The chain combines TRBV6-5 with TRBJ1-2; 9 nucleotides line up with TRBD1. The CDR3 bases are TGTGCCAGCCGGACAGGGGTGGCCTATGGCTACACCTTC. Translated: CASRTGVAYGYTF.